The 19 T cell receptor beta chains below were found in one sample sequenced in a study of blood T cells in healthy people across ages. A second about 7 to 11 cycle PCR used barcoded and J-beta primers. One entry per CDR3 protein, called by TCRdb with MiXCR from the 5' RACE reads. Here the sample spans more than 800,000 distinct CDR3 sequences, more than 40% being singletons. The sample was blood. The source is a woman aged 60-75 years in good health.

DNA of the CDR3: TGTGCCAGCAGCGCACCCCCGGTTGGGACCCAGTACTTC. Encoded protein: CASSAPPVGTQYF. V gene TRBV7-9 combines with J gene TRBJ2-7, with unresolved D. The last part of the DNA fits TRBJ2-5 better; the J call may be wrong. Germline assignment: CDR1 SEHNR and CDR2 FQNEAQ (reference sequence). The CDR3 is 13 residues long.

This clonotype was observed a handful of times. This sequence joins TRBV5-1 and TRBJ2-1; the D gene is possibly TRBD1 (5 bases). V was clipped by 1 base and J by 4 bases, with 12 bases between them. Germline-derived CDR1 and CDR2 are SGHRS and YFSETQ. This CDR3 has 15 residues. The DNA for the CDR3 is TGCGCCAGCAGCTTGAAGGCAGGGCTGTACAATGAGCAGTTCTTC. It is translated as CASSLKAGLYNEQFF.

V usage is TRBV6-1 and J usage is TRBJ1-2; no reliable D call. Trimming left V 3 bases short and J 3 bases short, with 8 bases between. Germline values: CDR1 MNHNS, CDR2 SASEGT. The CDR3 extends over 13 amino acids. The CDR3 DNA reads TGTGCCAGCAGTGATACTATACACTATGGCTACACCTTC. Protein: CASSDTIHYGYTF.

This clonotype was detected once. This chain uses TRBV14 with TRBJ2-7; D uncertain. The DNA end favors TRBJ2-5, so the J call may be wrong. The CDR3 is made up of 17 amino acids. Germline V lookup: CDR1 SGHDN, CDR2 FVKESK. The CDR3 bases are TGTGCCAGCAGCTCTCGGGCCCAGTTCAGCATCCGGGAGACCCAGTACTTC. Amino acid sequence: CASSSRAQFSIRETQYF.

The chain is built from TRBV7-3 and TRBJ1-5; perhaps TRBD1 as D (6 bases). This CDR3 contains 17 residues. Germline V gene lookup returns CDR1 SGHTA and CDR2 FQGTGA. V dropped 1 base and J dropped 2 bases, with 15 bases sitting between them. This CDR3 is CASSLNWGGQGNQPQHF. Written as DNA, the CDR3 is TGTGCCAGCAGCTTAAATTGGGGGGGCCAGGGCAATCAGCCCCAGCATTTT.

This clonotype was seen only a few times. The chain joins TRBV14 to TRBJ2-3; TRBD1 agrees at 8 bases. The CDR3 runs 18 residues. V was clipped by 5 bases and J by 3 bases; unmatched bases: 16. CDR1 and CDR2 (germline): SGHDN, FVKESK. The CDR3 spells CASSAKILRTGRTDTQYF. CDR3 DNA: TGTGCCAGCAGCGCTAAGATTCTGAGGACAGGGAGAACAGATACGCAGTATTTT. Filled out from reference TRBV14 and TRBJ2-3, the complete variable domain reads EAGVTQFPSHSVIEKGQTVTLRCDPISGHDNLYWYRRVMGKEIKFLLHFVKESKQDESGMPNNRFLAERTGGTYSTLKVQPAELEDSGVYFCASSAKILRTGRTDTQYFGPGTRLTVL.

This clonotype was observed many times. The DNA for the CDR3 is TGTGCCAGCAGTTACTCCCGACTAGCGGGAGGGAAGAAGGTCCTCTACGAGCAGTACTTC. It encodes CASSYSRLAGGKKVLYEQYF. This chain connects TRBV6-2 or TRBV6-3 to TRBJ2-7; 14 bases are a match to TRBD2. The germline gives CDR1 MNHEY, CDR2 SVGEGT. V was pared by 0 bases and J by 3 bases, with 13 bases of the junction left unmatched. The CDR3 is 20 residues long.

The gene calls are TRBV6-1 and TRBJ2-7; D gene unclear. CDR3 size: 11 residues. V was clipped by 8 bases and J by 3 bases, with 8 bases between them. Germline CDR1 reads MNHNS; CDR2 reads SASEGT. In nucleotides, the CDR3 is TGTGCCAGCTGGGTGGGCTACGAGCAGTACTTC. Protein product: CASWVGYEQYF.

The rearrangement links TRBV7-2 to TRBJ1-2; D not resolved. Trimming cost V 5 bases and J 4 bases, with 14 bases left between them. The CDR3 has 14 amino acids. Per the germline V gene, CDR1 is SGHTA and CDR2 is FQGNSA. CDR3 bases: TGTACCAGCAGCCAAGGACGGACCACCTATGGCTACACCTTC. Encoded protein: CTSSQGRTTYGYTF.

The sample holds a few counts of this clonotype. The junction shows a germline mismatch at one end, possibly a read error. This chain uses TRBV15 with TRBJ2-7; the match to TRBD1 covers 8 bases. CDR3 size: 12 residues. The V gene's germline CDR1 is LNHNV and CDR2 YYDKDF (reference sequence). The CDR3 loop reads CATGQGSHEQYF. The CDR3 bases are TGTGCCACCGGACAGGGCTCCCACGAGCAGTACTTC.

This chain connects TRBV29-1 to TRBJ1-3, with D perhaps matching TRBD1 (6 bases). Trimming cost V 6 bases and J 2 bases, with 23 bases left between them. Germline CDR1 SQVTM, CDR2 ANQGSEA. CDR3 length equals 17 residues. This CDR3 reads CSVSLNWGQGAGNTIYF. Written as DNA, the CDR3 is TGCAGCGTCAGTCTAAATTGGGGGCAGGGTGCTGGAAACACCATATATTTT. Full variable domain (rest looked up from reference TRBV29-1 and TRBJ1-3): SAVISQKPSRDICQRGTSLTIQCQVDSQVTMMFWYRQQPGQSLTLIATANQGSEATYESGFVIDKFPISRPNLTFSTLTVSNMSPEDSSIYLCSVSLNWGQGAGNTIYFGEGSWLTVV.

The V and J genes are TRBV20-1 and TRBJ2-1; D tentatively fits TRBD1 or TRBD2 (5 bases each). V shed 4 bases and J shed 5 bases, with 15 bases lying between them. The CDR3 extends over 14 amino acids. The germline V gene has CDR1 DFQATT and CDR2 SNEGSKA (reference sequence). CDR3 coding DNA: TGCAGTGCTACGCCGGGACGGACCGACAATGAGCAGTTCTTC. Its protein is CSATPGRTDNEQFF.

The rearrangement links TRBV20-1 to TRBJ2-7; D is unresolved. The DNA matches TRBJ2-5 better at its end, which makes the J call doubtful. This CDR3 region has 13 residues. Germline values: CDR1 DFQATT, CDR2 SNEGSKA (reference sequence). DNA of the CDR3: TGCAGTGTGATAAACCCCGGAGTAATGACCCAGTACTTC. The encoded protein is CSVINPGVMTQYF.

The gene calls are TRBV7-9 and TRBJ2-1; 8 nucleotides align to TRBD2. Germline trimming cut 2 bases from V and 4 bases from J; bases unmatched to any gene: 7. The germline gives CDR1 SEHNR, CDR2 FQNEAQ (reference sequence). This CDR3 has 16 residues. The CDR3 DNA reads TGTGCCAGCAGCTTAACGTCTCCTAGCGGGTACAATGAGCAGTTCTTC. Translated: CASSLTSPSGYNEQFF.

The J gene is TRBJ1-5, the V gene TRBV2; D is unresolved. CDR1 and CDR2 (germline): SNHLY, FYNNEI. The length of the CDR3 is 15 residues. V lost 6 bases, J lost 0 bases, and 12 bases lay in between. The CDR3 protein is CASSWGGYSNQPQHF. The DNA of the CDR3 is TGTGCCAGCAGCTGGGGTGGGTATAGCAATCAGCCCCAGCATTTT.

This clonotype came up a few times. J is TRBJ1-5 and V is TRBV28, with unresolved D. The germline CDR1 and CDR2 sequences are MDHEN and SYDVKM. The CDR3 loop spans 15 amino acids. Deletions cut 4 bases from V and 2 bases from J, with 12 bases between. Here the CDR3 reads CASSSLSWGNQPQHF. The CDR3 DNA follows: TGTGCCAGCAGTTCTCTCTCTTGGGGCAATCAGCCCCAGCATTTT.

As to this clonotype: A junction end diverges from the germline sequence, so it may reflect a read error. The J gene is TRBJ2-3, the V gene TRBV27; D unresolved. Germline assignment: CDR1 MNHEY and CDR2 SMNVEV (reference sequence). The CDR3 runs 14 residues. The CDR3 DNA follows: TGTGCCACCAGTGACCTAAGGGCAGCAGATACGCAGTATTTT. Amino acid sequence: CATSDLRAADTQYF.

The chain recombines TRBV9 with TRBJ1-2; no definite D call. With 3 bases removed from V and 8 bases from J, the gap between germline ends came to 5 bases. Germline assignment: CDR1 SGDLS and CDR2 YYNGEE. The CDR3 loop spans 10 amino acids. The CDR3 nucleotides are TGTGCCAGCAGCGGGTTCGGCTACACCTTC. This gives the protein CASSGFGYTF.

V usage is TRBV10-2 and J usage is TRBJ2-1; D gene ambiguous. Germline lookup yields CDR1 WSHSY and CDR2 SAAADI. The CDR3 loop spans 15 amino acids. V was cut by 7 bases and J by 10 bases, with 23 bases left in between. The CDR3 nucleotides are TGCGCCAGCACAACGCAGGCCGGGCCAACCTACGAGCAGTTCTTC. Translating it yields CASTTQAGPTYEQFF.